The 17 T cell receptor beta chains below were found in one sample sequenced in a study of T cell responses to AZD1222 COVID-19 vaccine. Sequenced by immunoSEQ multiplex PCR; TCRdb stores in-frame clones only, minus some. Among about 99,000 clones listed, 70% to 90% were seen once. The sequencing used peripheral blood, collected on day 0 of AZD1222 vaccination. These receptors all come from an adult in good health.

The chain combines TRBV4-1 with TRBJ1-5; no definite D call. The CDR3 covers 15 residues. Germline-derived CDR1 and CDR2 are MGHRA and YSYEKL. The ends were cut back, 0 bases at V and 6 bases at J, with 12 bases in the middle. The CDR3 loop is CASSQDEGKGQPQHF. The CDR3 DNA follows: TGCGCCAGCAGCCAAGATGAGGGAAAGGGTCAGCCCCAGCATTTT.

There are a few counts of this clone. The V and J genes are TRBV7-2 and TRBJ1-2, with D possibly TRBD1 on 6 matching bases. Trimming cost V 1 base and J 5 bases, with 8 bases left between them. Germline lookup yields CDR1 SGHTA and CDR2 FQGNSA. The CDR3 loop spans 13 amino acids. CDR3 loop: CASSLGGRYGYTF. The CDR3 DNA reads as TGTGCCAGCAGCTTAGGGGGGCGGTATGGCTACACCTTC.

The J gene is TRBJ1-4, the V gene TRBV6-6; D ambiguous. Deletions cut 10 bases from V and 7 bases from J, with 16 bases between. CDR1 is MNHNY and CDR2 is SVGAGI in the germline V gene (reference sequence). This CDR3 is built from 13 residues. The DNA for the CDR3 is TGTGCCATCCAATGGGCCGCGGGTGAAAAACTGTTTTTT. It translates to CAIQWAAGEKLFF.

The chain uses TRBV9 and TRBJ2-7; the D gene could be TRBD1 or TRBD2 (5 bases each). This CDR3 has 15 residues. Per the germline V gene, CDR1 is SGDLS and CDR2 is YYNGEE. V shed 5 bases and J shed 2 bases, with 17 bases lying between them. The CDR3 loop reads CASSRQGDGAYEQYF. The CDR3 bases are TGTGCCAGCAGTCGTCAGGGAGACGGGGCCTACGAGCAGTACTTC.

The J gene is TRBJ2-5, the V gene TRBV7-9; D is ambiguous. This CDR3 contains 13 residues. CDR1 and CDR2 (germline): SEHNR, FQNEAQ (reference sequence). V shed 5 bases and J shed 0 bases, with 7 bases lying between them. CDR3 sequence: CASSPPDQETQYF. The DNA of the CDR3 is TGTGCCAGCAGCCCCCCAGACCAAGAGACCCAGTACTTC.

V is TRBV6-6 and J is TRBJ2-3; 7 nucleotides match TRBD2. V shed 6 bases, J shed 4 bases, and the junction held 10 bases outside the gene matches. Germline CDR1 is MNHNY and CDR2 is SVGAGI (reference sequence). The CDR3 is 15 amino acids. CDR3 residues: CASRKAREVADTQYF. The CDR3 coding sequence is TGTGCCAGCAGGAAGGCACGGGAGGTGGCAGATACGCAGTATTTT.

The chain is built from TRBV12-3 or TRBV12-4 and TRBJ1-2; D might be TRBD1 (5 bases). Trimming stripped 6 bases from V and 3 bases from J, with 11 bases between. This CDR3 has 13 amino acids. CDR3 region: CASSRLGHYGYTF. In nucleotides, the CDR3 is TGTGCCAGCAGCCGCTTGGGACACTATGGCTACACCTTC.

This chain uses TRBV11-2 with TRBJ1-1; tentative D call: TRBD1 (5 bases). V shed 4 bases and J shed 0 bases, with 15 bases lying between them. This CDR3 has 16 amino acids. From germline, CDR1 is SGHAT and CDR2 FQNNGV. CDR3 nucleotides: TGTGCCAGCAGCTACCTTATCAGGGCGATGAACACTGAAGCTTTCTTT. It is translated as CASSYLIRAMNTEAFF.

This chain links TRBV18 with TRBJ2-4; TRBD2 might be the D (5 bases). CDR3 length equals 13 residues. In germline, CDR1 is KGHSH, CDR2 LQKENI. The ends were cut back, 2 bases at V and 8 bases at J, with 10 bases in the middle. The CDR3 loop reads CASSPYGEYIQYF. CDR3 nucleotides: TGTGCCAGCTCACCATACGGGGAGTACATTCAGTACTTC.

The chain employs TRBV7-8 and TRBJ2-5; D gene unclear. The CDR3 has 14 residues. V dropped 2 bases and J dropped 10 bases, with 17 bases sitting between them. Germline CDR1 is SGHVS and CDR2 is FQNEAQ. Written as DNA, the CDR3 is TGTGCCAGCAGCTTAAGGGCAGATAGTGAAGTCCAGTACTTC. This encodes CASSLRADSEVQYF. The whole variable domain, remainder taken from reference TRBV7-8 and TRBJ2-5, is GAGVSQSPRYKVAKRGQDVALRCDPISGHVSLFWYQQALGQGPEFLTYFQNEAQLDKSGLPSDRFFAERPEGSVSTLKIQRTQQEDSAVYLCASSLRADSEVQYFGPGTRLLVL.

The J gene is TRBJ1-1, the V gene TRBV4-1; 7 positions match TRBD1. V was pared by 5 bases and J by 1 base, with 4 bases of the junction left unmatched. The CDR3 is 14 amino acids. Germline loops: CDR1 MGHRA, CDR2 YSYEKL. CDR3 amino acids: CASSTQGGNTEAFF. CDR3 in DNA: TGCGCCAGCAGCACCCAGGGGGGGAACACTGAAGCTTTCTTT.

Here the CDR3 DNA reads TGTGCCACCAGTGATTTGAATAGCGGAGCCTACAATGAGCAGTTCTTC. Amino acid sequence: CATSDLNSGAYNEQFF. This chain connects TRBV24-1 to TRBJ2-1; D is perhaps TRBD2 (6 bases). CDR3 length equals 16 residues. The V and J ends lost 0 bases and 2 bases respectively, with 10 bases between them. Germline V lookup: CDR1 KGHDR, CDR2 SFDVKD.

CDR3 in amino acids: CASSYSATGGAYGYTF. CDR3 coding DNA: TGTGCCAGCAGTTACTCGGCGACAGGGGGCGCTTATGGCTACACCTTC. The V and J genes are TRBV6-2 or TRBV6-3 and TRBJ1-2; 10 nucleotides align to TRBD1. From germline, CDR1 is MNHEY and CDR2 SVGEGT. V lost 0 bases and J lost 5; bases outside the gene matches: 6. The CDR3 runs to 16 residues.

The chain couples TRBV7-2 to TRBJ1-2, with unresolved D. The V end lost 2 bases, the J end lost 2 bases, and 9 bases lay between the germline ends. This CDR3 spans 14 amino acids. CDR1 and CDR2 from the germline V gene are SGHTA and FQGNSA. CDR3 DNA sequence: TGTGCCAGCAGCTTATACGAGGTCAACTATGGCTACACCTTC. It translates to CASSLYEVNYGYTF. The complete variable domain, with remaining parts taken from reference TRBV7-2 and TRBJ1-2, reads GAGVSQSPSNKVTEKGKDVELRCDPISGHTALYWYRQSLGQGLEFLIYFQGNSAPDKSGLPSDRFSAERTGGSVSTLTIQRTQQEDSAVYLCASSLYEVNYGYTFGSGTRLTVV.

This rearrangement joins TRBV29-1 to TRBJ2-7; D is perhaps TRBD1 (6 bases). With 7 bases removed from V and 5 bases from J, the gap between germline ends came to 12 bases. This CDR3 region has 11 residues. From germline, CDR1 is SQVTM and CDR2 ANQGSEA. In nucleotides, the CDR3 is TGCAGCGGCTTACAGGGTAACGAGCAGTACTTC. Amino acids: CSGLQGNEQYF.

CDR3 DNA sequence: TGTGCCAGCAGCTTAGCCCCTAATCAGGCTACAGATACGCAGTATTTT. Translating it yields CASSLAPNQATDTQYF. This chain joins TRBV21-1 and TRBJ2-3. TRBV21-1 is tagged as a pseudogene. This CDR3 spans 16 amino acids.

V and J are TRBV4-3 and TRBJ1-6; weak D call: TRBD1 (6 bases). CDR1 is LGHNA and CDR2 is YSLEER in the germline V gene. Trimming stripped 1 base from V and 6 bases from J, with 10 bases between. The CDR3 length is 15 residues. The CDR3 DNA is TGCGCCAGCAGCCAAGGGACAGCGTCTAATTCACCCCTCCACTTT. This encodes CASSQGTASNSPLHF.